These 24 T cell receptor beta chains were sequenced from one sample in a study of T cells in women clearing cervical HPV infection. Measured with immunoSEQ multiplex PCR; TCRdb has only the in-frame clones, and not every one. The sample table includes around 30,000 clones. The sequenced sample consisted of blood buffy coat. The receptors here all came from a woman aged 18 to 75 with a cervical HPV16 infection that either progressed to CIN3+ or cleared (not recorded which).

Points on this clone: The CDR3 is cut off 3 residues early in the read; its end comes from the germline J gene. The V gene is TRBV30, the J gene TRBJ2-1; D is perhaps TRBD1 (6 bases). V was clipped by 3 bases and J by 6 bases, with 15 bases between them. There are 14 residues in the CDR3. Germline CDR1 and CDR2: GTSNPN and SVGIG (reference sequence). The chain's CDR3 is CAWRGSGVVNEQFF. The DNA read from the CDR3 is TGTGCCTGGAGAGGGTCAGGGGTGGTCAATGAG.

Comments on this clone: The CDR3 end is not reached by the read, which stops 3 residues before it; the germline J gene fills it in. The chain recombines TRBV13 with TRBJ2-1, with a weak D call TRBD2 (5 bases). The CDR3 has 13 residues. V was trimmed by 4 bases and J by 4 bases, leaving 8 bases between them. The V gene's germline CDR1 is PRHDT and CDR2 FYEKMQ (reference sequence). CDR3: CASSWTGYNEQFF. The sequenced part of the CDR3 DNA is TGTGCCAGCAGCTGGACGGGGTACAATGAG.

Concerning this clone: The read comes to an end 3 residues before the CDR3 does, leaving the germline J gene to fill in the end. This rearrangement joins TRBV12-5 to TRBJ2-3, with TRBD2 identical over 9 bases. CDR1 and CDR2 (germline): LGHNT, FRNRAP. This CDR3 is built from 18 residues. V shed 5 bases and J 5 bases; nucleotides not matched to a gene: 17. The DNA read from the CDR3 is TGTGCTAGTGGTACCGGTGTCGCGGGACTAGCTGGGGTAGATACG. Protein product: CASGTGVAGLAGVDT. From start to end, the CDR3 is CASGTGVAGLAGVDTQYF.

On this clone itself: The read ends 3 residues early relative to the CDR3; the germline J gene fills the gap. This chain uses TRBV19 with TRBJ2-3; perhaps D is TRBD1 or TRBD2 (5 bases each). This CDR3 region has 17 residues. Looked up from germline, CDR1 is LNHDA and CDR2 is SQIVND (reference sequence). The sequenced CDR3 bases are TGTGCCAGTAGTCCTCCGAGGGGTACTGGAGGCAATCAGCCG. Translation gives CASSPPRGTGGNQP. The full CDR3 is CASSPPRGTGGNQPQYF. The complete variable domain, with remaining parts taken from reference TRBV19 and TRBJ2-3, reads DGGITQSPKYLFRKEGQNVTLSCEQNLNHDAMYWYRQDPGQGLRLIYYSQIVNDFQKGDIAEGYSVSREKKESFPLTVTSAQKNPTAFYLCASSPPRGTGGNQPQYFGPGTRLTVL.

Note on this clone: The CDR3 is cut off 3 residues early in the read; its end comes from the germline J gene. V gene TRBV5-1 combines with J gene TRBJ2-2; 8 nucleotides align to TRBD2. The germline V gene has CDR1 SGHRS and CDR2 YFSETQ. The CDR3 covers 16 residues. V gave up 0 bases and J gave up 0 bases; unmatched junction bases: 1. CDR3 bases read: TGCGCCAGCAGCTTGGGACTAGCGCCGAACACCGGGGAG. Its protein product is CASSLGLAPNTGE. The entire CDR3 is CASSLGLAPNTGELFF.

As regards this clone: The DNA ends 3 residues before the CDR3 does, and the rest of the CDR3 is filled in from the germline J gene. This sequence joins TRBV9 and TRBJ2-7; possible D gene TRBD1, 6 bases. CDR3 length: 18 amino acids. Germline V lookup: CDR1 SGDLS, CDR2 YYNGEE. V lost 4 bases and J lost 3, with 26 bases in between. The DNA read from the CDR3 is TGTGCCAGCAGCCCGACGCTAGCCAGGGGTGATAAGCACTACGAG. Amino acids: CASSPTLARGDKHYE. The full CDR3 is CASSPTLARGDKHYEQYF.

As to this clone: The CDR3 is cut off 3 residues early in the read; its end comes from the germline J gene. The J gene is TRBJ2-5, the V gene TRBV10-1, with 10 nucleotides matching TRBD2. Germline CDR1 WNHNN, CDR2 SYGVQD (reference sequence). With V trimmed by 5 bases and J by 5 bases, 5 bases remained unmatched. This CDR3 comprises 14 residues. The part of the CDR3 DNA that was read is TGCGCCAGCAGTACCACTAGCGGGAAGGAGACC. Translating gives CASSTTSGKET. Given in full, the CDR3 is CASSTTSGKETQYF.

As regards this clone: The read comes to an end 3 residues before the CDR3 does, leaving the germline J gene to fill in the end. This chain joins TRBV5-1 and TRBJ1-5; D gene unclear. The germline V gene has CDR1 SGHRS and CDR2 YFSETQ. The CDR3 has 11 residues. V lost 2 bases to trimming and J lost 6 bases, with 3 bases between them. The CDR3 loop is CASSFIQPQHF. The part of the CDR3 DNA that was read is TGCGCCAGCAGCTTTATTCAGCCC.

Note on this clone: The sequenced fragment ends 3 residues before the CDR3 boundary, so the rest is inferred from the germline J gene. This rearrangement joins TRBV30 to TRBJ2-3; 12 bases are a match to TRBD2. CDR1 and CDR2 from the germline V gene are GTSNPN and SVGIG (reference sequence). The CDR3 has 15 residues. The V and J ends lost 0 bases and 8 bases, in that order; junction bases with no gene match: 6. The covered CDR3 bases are TGTGCCTGGAGTGTACAGACTAGCGGGAGCGGTACG. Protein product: CAWSVQTSGSGT. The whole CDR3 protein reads CAWSVQTSGSGTQYF.

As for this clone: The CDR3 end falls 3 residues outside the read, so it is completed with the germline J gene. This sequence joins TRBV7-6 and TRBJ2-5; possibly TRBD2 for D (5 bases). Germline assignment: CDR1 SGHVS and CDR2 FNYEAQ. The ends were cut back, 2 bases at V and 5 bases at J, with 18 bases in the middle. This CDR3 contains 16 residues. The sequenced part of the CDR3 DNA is TGTGCCAGCAGCTTAAACCCTCCCGCGGGTCCCGAGACC. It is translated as CASSLNPPAGPET. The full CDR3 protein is CASSLNPPAGPETQYF.

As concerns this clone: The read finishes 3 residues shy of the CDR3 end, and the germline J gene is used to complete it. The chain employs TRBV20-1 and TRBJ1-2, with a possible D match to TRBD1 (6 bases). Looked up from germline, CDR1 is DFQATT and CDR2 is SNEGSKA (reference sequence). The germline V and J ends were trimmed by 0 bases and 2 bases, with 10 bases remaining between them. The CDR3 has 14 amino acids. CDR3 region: CSARDYRANYGYTF. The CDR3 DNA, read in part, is TGCAGTGCTAGAGATTACAGGGCGAACTATGGC.

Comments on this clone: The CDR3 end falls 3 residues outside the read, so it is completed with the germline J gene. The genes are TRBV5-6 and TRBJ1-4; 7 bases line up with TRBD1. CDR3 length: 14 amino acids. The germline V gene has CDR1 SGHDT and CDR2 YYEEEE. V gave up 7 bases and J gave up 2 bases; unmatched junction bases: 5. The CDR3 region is CASREGQTNEKLFF. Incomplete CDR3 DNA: TGTGCCAGCCGAGAGGGACAGACTAATGAAAAA.

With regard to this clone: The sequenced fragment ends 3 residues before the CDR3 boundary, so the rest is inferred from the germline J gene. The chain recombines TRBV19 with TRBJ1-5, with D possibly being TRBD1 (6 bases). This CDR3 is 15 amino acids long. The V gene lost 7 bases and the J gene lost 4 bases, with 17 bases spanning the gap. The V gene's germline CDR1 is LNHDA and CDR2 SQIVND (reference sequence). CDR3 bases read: TGTGCCAGTACCCCGCTCACAGGGAGGAATCAGCCC. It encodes CASTPLTGRNQP. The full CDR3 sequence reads CASTPLTGRNQPQHF.

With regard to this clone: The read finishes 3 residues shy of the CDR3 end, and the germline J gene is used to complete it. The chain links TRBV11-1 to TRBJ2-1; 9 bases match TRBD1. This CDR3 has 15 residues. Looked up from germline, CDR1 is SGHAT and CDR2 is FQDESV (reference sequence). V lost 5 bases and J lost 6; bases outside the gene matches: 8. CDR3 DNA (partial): TGTGCCAGCAGCCTGTCCGGGACAGGGCGCAATGAG. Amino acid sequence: CASSLSGTGRNE. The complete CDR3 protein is CASSLSGTGRNEQFF.

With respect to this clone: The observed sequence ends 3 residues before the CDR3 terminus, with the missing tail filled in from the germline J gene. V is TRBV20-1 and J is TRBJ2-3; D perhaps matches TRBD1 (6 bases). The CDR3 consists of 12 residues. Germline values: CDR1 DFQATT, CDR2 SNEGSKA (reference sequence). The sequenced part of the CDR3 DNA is TGCAGTGCTAGTAGGACAGAAGAGACG. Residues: CSASRTEET. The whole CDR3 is CSASRTEETQYF.

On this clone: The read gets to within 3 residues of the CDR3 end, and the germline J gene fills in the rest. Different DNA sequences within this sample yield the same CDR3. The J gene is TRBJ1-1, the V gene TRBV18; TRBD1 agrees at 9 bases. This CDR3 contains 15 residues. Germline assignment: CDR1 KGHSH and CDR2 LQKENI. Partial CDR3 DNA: TGTGCCAGCTCACCACCGAGGCGGGACAGGGAGACA. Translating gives CASSPPRRDRET. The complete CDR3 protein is CASSPPRRDRETAFF.

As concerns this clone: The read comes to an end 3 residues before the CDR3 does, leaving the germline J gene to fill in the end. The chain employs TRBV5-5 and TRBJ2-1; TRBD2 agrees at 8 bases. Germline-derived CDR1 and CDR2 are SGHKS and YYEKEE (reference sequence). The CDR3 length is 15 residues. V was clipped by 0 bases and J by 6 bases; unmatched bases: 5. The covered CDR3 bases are TGTGCCAGCAGCTTGGAACTAGCGGCTGCCAATGAG. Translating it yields CASSLELAAANE. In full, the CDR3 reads CASSLELAAANEQFF. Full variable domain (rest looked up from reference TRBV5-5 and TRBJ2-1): DAGVTQSPTHLIKTRGQQVTLRCSPISGHKSVSWYQQVLGQGPQFIFQYYEKEERGRGNFPDRFSARQFPNYSSELNVNALLLGDSALYLCASSLELAAANEQFFGPGTRLTVL.

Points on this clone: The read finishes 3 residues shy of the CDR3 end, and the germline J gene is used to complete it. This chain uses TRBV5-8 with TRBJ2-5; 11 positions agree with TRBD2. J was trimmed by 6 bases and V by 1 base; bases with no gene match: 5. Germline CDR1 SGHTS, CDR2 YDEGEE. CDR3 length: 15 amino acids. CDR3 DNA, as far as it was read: TGTGCCAGCAGCTTGACTAGCGGGAGCGCTAAGACC. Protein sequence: CASSLTSGSAKT. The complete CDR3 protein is CASSLTSGSAKTQYF.

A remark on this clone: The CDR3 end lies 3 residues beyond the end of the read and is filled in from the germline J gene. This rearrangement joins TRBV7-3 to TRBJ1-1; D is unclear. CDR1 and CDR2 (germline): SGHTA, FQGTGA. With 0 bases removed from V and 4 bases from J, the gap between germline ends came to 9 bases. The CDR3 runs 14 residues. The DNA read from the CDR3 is TGTGCCAGCAGCTTAACCCAAACGGGCACTGAA. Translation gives CASSLTQTGTE. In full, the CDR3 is CASSLTQTGTEAFF.

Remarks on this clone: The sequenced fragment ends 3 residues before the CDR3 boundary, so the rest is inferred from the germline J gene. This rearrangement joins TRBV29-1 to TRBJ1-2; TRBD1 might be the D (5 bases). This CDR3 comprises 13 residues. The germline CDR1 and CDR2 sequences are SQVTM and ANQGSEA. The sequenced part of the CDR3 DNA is TGCAGCGTTGAAGACACTGAAAAGAGGGGA. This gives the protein CSVEDTEKRG. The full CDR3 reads CSVEDTEKRGYTF. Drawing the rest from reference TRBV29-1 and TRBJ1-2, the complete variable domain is SAVISQKPSRDICQRGTSLTIQCQVDSQVTMMFWYRQQPGQSLTLIATANQGSEATYESGFVIDKFPISRPNLTFSTLTVSNMSPEDSSIYLCSVEDTEKRGYTFGSGTRLTVV.

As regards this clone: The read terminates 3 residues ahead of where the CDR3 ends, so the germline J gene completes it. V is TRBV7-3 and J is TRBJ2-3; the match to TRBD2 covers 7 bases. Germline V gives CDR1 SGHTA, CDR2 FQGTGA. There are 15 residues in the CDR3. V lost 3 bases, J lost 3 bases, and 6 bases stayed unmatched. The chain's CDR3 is CASSFGLGGTDTQYF. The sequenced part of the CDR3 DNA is TGTGCCAGCAGCTTTGGGCTGGGGGGGACAGATACG.

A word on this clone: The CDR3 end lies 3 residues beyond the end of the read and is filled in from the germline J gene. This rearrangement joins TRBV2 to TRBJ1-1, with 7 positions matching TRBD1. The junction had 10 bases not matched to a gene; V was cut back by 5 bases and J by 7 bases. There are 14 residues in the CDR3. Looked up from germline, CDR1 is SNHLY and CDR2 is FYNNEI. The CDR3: CASSPRPDRNEAFF. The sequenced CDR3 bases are TGTGCCAGCAGTCCTCGCCCGGACAGGAATGAA.

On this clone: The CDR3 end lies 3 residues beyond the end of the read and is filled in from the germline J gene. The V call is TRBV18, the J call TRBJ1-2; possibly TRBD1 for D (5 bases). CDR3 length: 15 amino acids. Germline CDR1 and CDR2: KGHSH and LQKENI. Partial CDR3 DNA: TGTGCCAGCTCACCACCATCGGCAGGGTCCTACGAC. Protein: CASSPPSAGSYD. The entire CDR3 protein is CASSPPSAGSYDYTF. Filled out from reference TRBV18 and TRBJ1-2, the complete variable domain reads NAGVMQNPRHLVRRRGQEARLRCSPMKGHSHVYWYRQLPEEGLKFMVYLQKENIIDESGMPKERFSAEFPKEGPSILRIQQVVRGDSAAYFCASSPPSAGSYDYTFGSGTRLTVV.

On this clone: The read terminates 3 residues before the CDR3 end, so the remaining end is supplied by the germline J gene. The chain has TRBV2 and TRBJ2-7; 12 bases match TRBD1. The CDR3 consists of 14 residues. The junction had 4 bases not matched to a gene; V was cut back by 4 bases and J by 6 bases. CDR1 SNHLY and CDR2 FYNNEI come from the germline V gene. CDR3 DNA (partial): TGTGCCAGCAGTGCCGGGACAGGGGGCTTCGAG. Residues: CASSAGTGGFE. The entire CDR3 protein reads CASSAGTGGFEQYF.